This T cell receptor beta chain emerged from a study of T cell responses to AZD1222 COVID-19 vaccine. Sequencing was performed with immunoSEQ multiplex PCR; in TCRdb, only in-frame clones are kept and a portion is missing. The top ten hold 2.5% to 3% of the sample, which has 170,000 or so clones, less than 95% seen once. Looked up from germline, CDR1 is LNHNV and CDR2 is YYDKDF (reference sequence). The CDR3 has 13 amino acids. V shed 7 bases and J 9 bases; nucleotides not matched to a gene: 5. This chain links TRBV15 with TRBJ2-3, with 12 bases that match TRBD2. The sample here was peripheral blood, taken on day 0 of AZD1222 vaccination. This sequence was found in an adult in good health. The DNA for the CDR3 is TGTGCCACCAAGACTAGCGGGGGTTCGACGCAGTATTTT. Translation gives CATKTSGGSTQYF.